Shown below are 29 T cell receptor beta chains from a single sample sequenced in a study of cytomegalovirus exposure and HLA in healthy donors. A multiplex PCR was run with 60 Vbeta primers and 13 Jbeta primers. Here immunoSEQ multiplex PCR was the method, and the copy in TCRdb shows in-frame clones only, minus some. The sample contains roughly 89,000 clones, approximately 80% of which appear only once. The sample was PBMCs. Source of these receptors: a man younger than 30 in good health and CMV-seronegative.

The chain links TRBV12-5 to TRBJ2-7; 11 bases fit TRBD1. This CDR3 has 15 residues. CDR1 is LGHNT, CDR2 FRNRAP, per germline. With 9 bases clipped from V and 4 bases from J, the junction kept 11 bases outside the gene matches. The CDR3 DNA sequence: TGTGCTAGCCTTTGGACAGGGGGCGCGGGGTACGAGCAGTACTTC. It specifies CASLWTGGAGYEQYF. Full variable domain (rest looked up from reference TRBV12-5 and TRBJ2-7): DARVTQTPRHKVTEMGQEVTMRCQPILGHNTVFWYRQTMMQGLELLAYFRNRAPLDDSGMPKDRFSAEMPDATLATLKIQPSEPRDSAVYFCASLWTGGAGYEQYFGPGTRLTVT.

This chain links TRBV6-4 with TRBJ2-1; 7 bases are a match to TRBD2. The CDR3 runs to 16 residues. Germline CDR1 MRHNA, CDR2 SNTAGT. V was pared by 3 bases and J by 5 bases, with 10 bases of the junction left unmatched. The chain's CDR3 is CASSDHGGSGHNEQFF. CDR3 sequence (DNA): TGTGCCAGCAGTGATCACGGGGGGAGCGGACACAATGAGCAGTTCTTC.

This rearrangement joins TRBV6-6 to TRBJ1-2; D gene uncertain. Germline lookup yields CDR1 MNHNY and CDR2 SVGAGI (reference sequence). The CDR3 runs 14 residues. Trimming shortened V by 2 bases and J by 0 bases, and 7 bases separated the two germline ends. CDR3 DNA: TGTGCCAGCAGTTACGAGGGAGCTAACTATGGCTACACCTTC. Its protein product is CASSYEGANYGYTF.

On this clone itself: A much larger clone is a single base away; this may be a read error. CDR3: CASSSGTGGYNEQFF. In DNA, the CDR3 is TGTGCCAGCAGCTCCGGGACAGGGGGCTACAATGAGCAGTTCTTC. This chain uses TRBV27 with TRBJ2-1; 11 bases align to TRBD1. Germline V lookup: CDR1 MNHEY, CDR2 SMNVEV (reference sequence). This CDR3 region has 15 residues. Trimming at V came to 6 bases and at J to 3 bases, leaving 4 bases not matched to a gene.

The gene calls are TRBV4-1 and TRBJ1-1, with 8 bases matching TRBD1. V was pared by 0 bases and J by 4 bases, with 10 bases of the junction left unmatched. The germline V gene has CDR1 MGHRA and CDR2 YSYEKL. The CDR3 length is 17 residues. Written as DNA, the CDR3 is TGCGCCAGCAGCCAAGATGTGCCAGGGGGCTCGGGCACTGAAGCTTTCTTT. Its translation: CASSQDVPGGSGTEAFF.

The chain recombines TRBV19 with TRBJ1-1, with D perhaps matching TRBD1 (6 bases). CDR3 length: 16 residues. Trimming took 10 bases from V and 1 from J, leaving 22 bases between them. The germline V gene has CDR1 LNHDA and CDR2 SQIVND (reference sequence). For the CDR3, the DNA is TGTGCCATAAGGCGGGGCGGGGGCGTCGAGAACACTGAAGCTTTCTTT. Translated: CAIRRGGGVENTEAFF.

The chain links TRBV11-2 to TRBJ2-7; D perhaps matches TRBD1 (6 bases). V shed 6 bases and J shed 3 bases, with 18 bases lying between them. This CDR3 spans 15 amino acids. Germline-derived CDR1 and CDR2 are SGHAT and FQNNGV. The CDR3: CASSQGGTVYYEQYF. CDR3 nucleotide sequence: TGTGCCAGCAGTCAAGGGGGTACAGTTTACTACGAGCAGTACTTC.

This chain connects TRBV5-4 to TRBJ2-5, with D unresolved. The V end was cut by 4 bases, the J end by 0 bases, with 10 bases between. Per the germline V gene, CDR1 is SGHNT and CDR2 is YYREEE (reference sequence). CDR3 length equals 14 residues. This CDR3 reads CASSHQTYQETQYF. CDR3 bases: TGTGCCAGCAGCCACCAGACATACCAAGAGACCCAGTACTTC.

The J gene is TRBJ2-5, the V gene TRBV9; a possible D gene is TRBD1 (9 bases). CDR1 and CDR2 (germline): SGDLS, YYNGEE. Trimming cost V 4 bases and J 4 bases, with 20 bases left between them. CDR3 size: 16 residues. The CDR3 DNA is TGTGCCAGCAGCTATAGCGGGACAGGGTTATCAGAGACCCAGTACTTC. Encoded protein: CASSYSGTGLSETQYF. Together with reference TRBV9 and TRBJ2-5, the CDR3 gives the full variable domain: DSGVTQTPKHLITATGQRVTLRCSPRSGDLSVYWYQQSLDQGLQFLIQYYNGEERAKGNILERFSAQQFPDLHSELNLSSLELGDSALYFCASSYSGTGLSETQYFGPGTRLLVL.

This clone came up a few times. The chain recombines TRBV7-3 with TRBJ2-3; the match to TRBD2 covers 12 bases. The V gene end was trimmed by 1 base and the J gene end by 7 bases; junction bases not matched to a gene: 9. This CDR3 has 17 residues. Per germline, CDR1 SGHTA and CDR2 FQGTGA. CDR3 in DNA: TGTGCCAGCAGCTTAAATGGGGCTAGCGGGGGGGTTAATACGCAGTATTTT. It codes for CASSLNGASGGVNTQYF. Together with reference TRBV7-3 and TRBJ2-3, the CDR3 gives the full variable domain: GAGVSQTPSNKVTEKGKYVELRCDPISGHTALYWYRQSLGQGPEFLIYFQGTGAADDSGLPNDRFFAVRPEGSVSTLKIQRTERGDSAVYLCASSLNGASGGVNTQYFGPGTRLTVL.

CDR3 sequence reads: CASSLAGRTGELFF. DNA of the CDR3: TGCGCCAGCAGCTTGGCAGGGCGCACCGGGGAGCTGTTTTTT. The rearrangement uses TRBV5-1 and TRBJ2-2, with D maybe TRBD1 (5 bases). The CDR3 spans 14 residues. From germline, CDR1 is SGHRS and CDR2 YFSETQ. Trimming removed 0 bases at V and 4 bases at J, with 7 bases between.

CDR3: CASSLAPNPTDTQYF. DNA for the CDR3: TGCGCCAGCAGCTTGGCACCTAACCCCACAGATACGCAGTATTTT. This sequence joins TRBV5-1 and TRBJ2-3; D gene uncertain. Germline CDR1 reads SGHRS; CDR2 reads YFSETQ. Trimming shortened V by 0 bases and J by 2 bases, and 10 bases separated the two germline ends. This CDR3 has 15 residues.

The rearrangement joins TRBV25-1 to TRBJ1-2, with D unclear. The length of the CDR3 is 15 residues. Trimming cost V 7 bases and J 2 bases, with 17 bases left between them. Germline CDR1 is MGHDK and CDR2 is SYGVNS. CDR3 DNA: TGTGCCAGCAATACTAACAGAGGCGGGAACTATGGCTACACCTTC. This sequence encodes CASNTNRGGNYGYTF.

The chain combines TRBV9 with TRBJ2-7, with TRBD2 matching over 8 bases. There are 12 residues in the CDR3. Germline values: CDR1 SGDLS, CDR2 YYNGEE. J was trimmed by 3 bases and V by 5 bases; bases with no gene match: 1. The chain's CDR3 is CASSRGGYEQYF. CDR3 DNA: TGTGCCAGCAGTCGGGGGGGCTACGAGCAGTACTTC.

The rearrangement joins TRBV5-4 to TRBJ1-2; 8 bases agree with TRBD1. CDR3 length: 14 residues. The germline V gene encodes CDR1 SGHNT and CDR2 YYREEE (reference sequence). Unmatched junction bases numbered 2, after V lost 0 bases and J lost 4 bases. The CDR3 reads CASSLGQGSYGYTF. Written as DNA, the CDR3 is TGTGCCAGCAGCTTGGGACAGGGGAGCTATGGCTACACCTTC.

The chain carries TRBV5-1 and TRBJ2-1; D uncertain. From germline, CDR1 is SGHRS and CDR2 YFSETQ. This CDR3 is built from 12 residues. V was trimmed by 1 base and J by 7 bases, leaving 6 bases between them. The CDR3 bases are TGCGCCAGCAGCTTGTGGCTGAATGAGCAGTTCTTC. It codes for CASSLWLNEQFF.

CDR3 bases: TGTGCCAGCAGATATTACTCCTATAATTCACCCCTCCACTTT. Translated, it gives CASRYYSYNSPLHF. This chain joins TRBV25-1 and TRBJ1-6; unclear D gene. From germline, CDR1 is MGHDK and CDR2 SYGVNS. Trimming shortened V by 6 bases and J by 0 bases, and 6 bases separated the two germline ends. CDR3 length: 14 amino acids.

The chain joins TRBV6-1 to TRBJ2-7; unclear D gene. The CDR3 runs to 12 residues. Germline V CDR1 and CDR2: MNHNS, SASEGT. Between the trimmed V and J ends, which lost 7 bases and 2 bases, there was a span of 9 bases. CDR3 coding DNA: TGTGCCAGCATGGCATTTGCCTACGAGCAGTACTTC. Translated: CASMAFAYEQYF.

V is TRBV2 and J is TRBJ1-2, with D hard to call. The CDR3 runs to 13 residues. Per germline, CDR1 SNHLY and CDR2 FYNNEI. Trimming removed 6 bases from V and 8 bases from J, with 16 bases in between. The CDR3 nucleotides are TGTGCCAGCAGAACCTCCCCAGAGCGGGGCTACACCTTC. Translating gives CASRTSPERGYTF. Full variable domain (rest looked up from reference TRBV2 and TRBJ1-2): EPEVTQTPSHQVTQMGQEVILRCVPISNHLYFYWYRQILGQKVEFLVSFYNNEISEKSEIFDDQFSVERPDGSNFTLKIRSTKLEDSAMYFCASRTSPERGYTFGSGTRLTVV.

The CDR3 DNA is TGTGCCAGCAGTTACTCAGGGAGCTGGCCGGGCTACACCTTC. Protein: CASSYSGSWPGYTF. The chain is built from TRBV6-5 and TRBJ1-2; D is uncertain. V lost 0 bases and J 8 bases, leaving 13 bases between the germline ends. The germline gives CDR1 MNHEY, CDR2 SVGAGI. The CDR3 runs to 14 residues.

The chain links TRBV6-5 to TRBJ1-4, with no clear D. The ends were cut back, 0 bases at V and 7 bases at J, with 9 bases in the middle. Per germline, CDR1 MNHEY and CDR2 SVGAGI. The CDR3 is 14 amino acids. The CDR3 protein is CASSYSRAGEKLFF. CDR3 nucleotide sequence: TGTGCCAGCAGTTACTCCCGGGCGGGTGAAAAACTGTTTTTT.

The chain employs TRBV7-2 and TRBJ1-4; D is uncertain. V shed 1 base and J shed 8 bases, with 11 bases lying between them. Per the germline V gene, CDR1 is SGHTA and CDR2 is FQGNSA. The CDR3 extends over 14 amino acids. This CDR3 reads CASSLVRQREKLFF. The CDR3 DNA sequence: TGTGCCAGCAGCTTAGTAAGACAACGCGAAAAACTGTTTTTT. The full variable domain, in which reference TRBV7-2 and TRBJ1-4 provide the parts outside the CDR3, is GAGVSQSPSNKVTEKGKDVELRCDPISGHTALYWYRQSLGQGLEFLIYFQGNSAPDKSGLPSDRFSAERTGGSVSTLTIQRTQQEDSAVYLCASSLVRQREKLFFGSGTQLSVL.

The rearrangement joins TRBV10-3 to TRBJ2-3; D gene uncertain. The CDR3 has 15 amino acids. The V end lost 0 bases, the J end lost 2 bases, and 9 bases lay between the germline ends. Per germline, CDR1 ENHRY and CDR2 SYGVKD. The DNA for the CDR3 is TGTGCCATCAGTGAGTCACAACAGACCACAGATACGCAGTATTTT. Its protein is CAISESQQTTDTQYF.

V is TRBV6-1 and J is TRBJ1-2, with 9 bases aligning to TRBD1. This CDR3 is 14 amino acids long. With V trimmed by 2 bases and J by 4 bases, 2 bases remained unmatched. In germline, CDR1 is MNHNS, CDR2 SASEGT. CDR3: CASSERQGVYGYTF. The CDR3 DNA reads TGTGCCAGCAGTGAACGACAGGGGGTCTATGGCTACACCTTC.

V is TRBV5-6 and J is TRBJ2-7; maybe TRBD1 (8 bases). Germline CDR1 and CDR2: SGHDT and YYEEEE. The V gene lost 4 bases and the J gene lost 5 bases, with 28 bases spanning the gap. This CDR3 comprises 18 residues. CDR3 nucleotides: TGTGCCAGCAGCCTAGAAAGTTGGACAGGGAGGGGTGTTGACGAGCAGTACTTC. Its translation: CASSLESWTGRGVDEQYF.

CDR3 loop: CASSSQGGELFF. DNA of the CDR3: TGTGCCAGCAGCTCCCAGGGCGGGGAGCTGTTTTTT. This chain connects TRBV13 to TRBJ2-2; tentatively, D is TRBD1 (5 bases). The ends were cut back, 4 bases at V and 7 bases at J, with 7 bases in the middle. The CDR3 contains 12 residues. Germline V lookup: CDR1 PRHDT, CDR2 FYEKMQ (reference sequence).

The chain employs TRBV4-2 and TRBJ2-5; 7 bases map to TRBD2. Trimming took 8 bases from V and 1 from J; bases not matched to a gene: 7. Germline V gene sequence: CDR1 LGHNA, CDR2 YNFKEQ. The CDR3 is 14 amino acids. CDR3 amino acids: CASGAGVGQETQYF. CDR3 DNA sequence: TGTGCCAGCGGGGCGGGGGTAGGCCAAGAGACCCAGTACTTC.

This rearrangement joins TRBV6-9 to TRBJ2-5; TRBD1 is a possible D gene (6 bases). CDR1 is MNHGY and CDR2 is SVAAGI in the germline V gene. The CDR3 has 13 amino acids. Trimming cost V 9 bases and J 5 bases, with 16 bases left between them. The CDR3 nucleotides read TGTGCCAGGCCGACAGGTCCCCGGGAGACCCAGTACTTC. Amino acid sequence: CARPTGPRETQYF.

This chain connects TRBV4-1 to TRBJ2-2, with a possible D match to TRBD2 (6 bases). V gave up 3 bases and J gave up 5 bases, with 13 bases separating them. Germline V lookup: CDR1 MGHRA, CDR2 YSYEKL. This CDR3 comprises 15 residues. The CDR3 spells CASSQASGGTGELFF. DNA of the CDR3: TGCGCCAGCAGCCAGGCGTCCGGGGGAACCGGGGAGCTGTTTTTT.